This TCR beta chain was found in a study of blood T cell repertoires in COVID-19. CDR3 length: 15 residues. Germline V gene lookup returns CDR1 SGHTA and CDR2 FQGNSA. J lost 3 bases, V lost 5 bases, and 5 bases had no gene match. How the authors handled the data: Amplified reference gene primers provided the basis for estimating nucleated cell counts. Only in-frame clones appear in the TCRdb table, and some are missing; sequencing was by immunoSEQ multiplex PCR. V, J and clone size derive from that table, while D and trimming were established from the DNA sequence. The data hold 200,000 to 250,000 clones, with around 83% observed a single time.

What was sequenced was PBMCs or T cells enriched from blood (not recorded which). The rearrangement uses TRBV7-2 and TRBJ2-3; TRBD2 matches 10 bases. The origin of this receptor is a woman aged 40 to 49 with acute COVID-19. CDR3 region: CASSPQGLATDTQYF. DNA for the CDR3: TGTGCCAGCAGCCCCCAGGGACTAGCGACAGATACGCAGTATTTT.